This T cell receptor (beta chain) was documented in a study of radiation and T cells in renal cell carcinoma. The CDR3 totals 13 residues. Germline CDR1 LNHDA, CDR2 SQIVND (reference sequence). The V gene lost 7 bases and the J gene lost 2 bases, with 12 bases spanning the gap. Study observations and caveats: In blood, top tumor clones expanded by 2 weeks, shrinking by 4.

Time point described: blood 2 weeks post-SBRT. Treatment given: 15 Gy SBRT to primary tumor, nephrectomy 4 weeks later. Worth noting for this clone: Its antigen is currently unknown.

Clones were sequenced by immunoSEQ multiplex PCR, and TCRdb holds only the in-frame ones, with some missing. The sample has more than 100,000 clones; roughly 91% are singletons. Here the sequenced sample was blood, taken from a patient whose treatment included radiotherapy and nephrectomy. This receptor was identified in a woman in her seventies with renal cell carcinoma. V gene TRBV19 combines with J gene TRBJ2-7; either TRBD1 or TRBD2 may fit D (5 bases each). CDR3 protein: CASIVGTPYEQYF. The CDR3 nucleotides read TGTGCCAGTATAGTCGGGACCCCCTACGAGCAGTACTTC.